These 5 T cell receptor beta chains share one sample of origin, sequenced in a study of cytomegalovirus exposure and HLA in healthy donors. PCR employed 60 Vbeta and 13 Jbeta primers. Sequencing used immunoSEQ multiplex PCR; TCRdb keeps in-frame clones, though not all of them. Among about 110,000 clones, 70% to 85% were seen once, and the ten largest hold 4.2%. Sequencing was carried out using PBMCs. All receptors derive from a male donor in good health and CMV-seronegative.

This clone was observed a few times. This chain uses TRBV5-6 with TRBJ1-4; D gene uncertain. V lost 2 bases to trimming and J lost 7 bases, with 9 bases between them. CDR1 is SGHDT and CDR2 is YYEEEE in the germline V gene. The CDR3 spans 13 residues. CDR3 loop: CASSFGGSEKLFF. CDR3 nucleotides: TGTGCCAGCAGCTTCGGCGGGAGTGAAAAACTGTTTTTT.

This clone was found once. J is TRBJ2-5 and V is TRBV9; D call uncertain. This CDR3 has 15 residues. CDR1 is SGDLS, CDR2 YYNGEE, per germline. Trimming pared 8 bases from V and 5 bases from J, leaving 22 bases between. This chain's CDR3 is CASSLVHAASETQYF. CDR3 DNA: TGTGCCAGTAGTCTAGTCCACGCCGCGTCGGAGACCCAGTACTTC.

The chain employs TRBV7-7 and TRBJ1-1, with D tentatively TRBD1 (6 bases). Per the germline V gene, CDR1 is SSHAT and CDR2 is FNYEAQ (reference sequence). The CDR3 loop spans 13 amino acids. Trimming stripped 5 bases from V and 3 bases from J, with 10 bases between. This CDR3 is CASSLRQDTEAFF. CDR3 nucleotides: TGTGCCAGCAGCCTAAGACAGGACACTGAAGCTTTCTTT.

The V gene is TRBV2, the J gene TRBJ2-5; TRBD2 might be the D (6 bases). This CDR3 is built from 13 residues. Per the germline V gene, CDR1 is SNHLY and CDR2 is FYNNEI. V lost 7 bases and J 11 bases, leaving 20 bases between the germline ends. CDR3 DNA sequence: TGTGCCAGCACCCCAATCCGGGGGACTGAGCAGTACTTC. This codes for CASTPIRGTEQYF.

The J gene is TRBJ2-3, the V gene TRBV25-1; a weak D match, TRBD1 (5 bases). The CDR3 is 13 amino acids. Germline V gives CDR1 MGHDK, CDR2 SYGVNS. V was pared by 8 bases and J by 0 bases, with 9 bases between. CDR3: CASGRASTDTQYF. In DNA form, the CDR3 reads TGTGCCAGCGGCAGGGCTAGCACAGATACGCAGTATTTT.